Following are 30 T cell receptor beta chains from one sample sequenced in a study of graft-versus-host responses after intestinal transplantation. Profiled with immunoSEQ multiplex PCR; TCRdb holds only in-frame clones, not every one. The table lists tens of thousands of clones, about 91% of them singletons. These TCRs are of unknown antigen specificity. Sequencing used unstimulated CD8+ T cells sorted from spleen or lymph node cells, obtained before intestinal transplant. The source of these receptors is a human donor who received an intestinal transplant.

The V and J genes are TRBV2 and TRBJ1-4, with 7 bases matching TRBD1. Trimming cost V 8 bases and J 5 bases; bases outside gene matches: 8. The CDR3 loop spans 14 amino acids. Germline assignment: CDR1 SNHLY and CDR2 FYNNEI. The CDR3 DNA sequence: TGTGCCAGCGGAGTCCGGGACAGAAATGAAAAACTGTTTTTT. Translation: CASGVRDRNEKLFF. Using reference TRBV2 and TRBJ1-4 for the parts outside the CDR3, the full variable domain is EPEVTQTPSHQVTQMGQEVILRCVPISNHLYFYWYRQILGQKVEFLVSFYNNEISEKSEIFDDQFSVERPDGSNFTLKIRSTKLEDSAMYFCASGVRDRNEKLFFGSGTQLSVL.

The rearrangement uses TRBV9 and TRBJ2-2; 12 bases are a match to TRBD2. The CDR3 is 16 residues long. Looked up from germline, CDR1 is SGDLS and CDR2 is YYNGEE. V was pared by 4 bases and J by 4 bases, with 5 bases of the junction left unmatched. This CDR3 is CASSFGLAGLTGELFF. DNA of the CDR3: TGTGCCAGCAGCTTTGGACTAGCGGGACTCACCGGGGAGCTGTTTTTT.

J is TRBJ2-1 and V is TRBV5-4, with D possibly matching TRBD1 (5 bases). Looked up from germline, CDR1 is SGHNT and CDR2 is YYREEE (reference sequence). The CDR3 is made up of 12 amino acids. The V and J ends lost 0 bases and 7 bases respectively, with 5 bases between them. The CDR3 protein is CASSLAGNEQFF. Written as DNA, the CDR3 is TGTGCCAGCAGCTTGGCAGGGAATGAGCAGTTCTTC.

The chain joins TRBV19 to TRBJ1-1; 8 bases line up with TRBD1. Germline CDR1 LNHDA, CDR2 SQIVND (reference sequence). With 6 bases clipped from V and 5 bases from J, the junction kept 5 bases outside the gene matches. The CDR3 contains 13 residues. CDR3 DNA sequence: TGTGCCAGTAGGATTACAGGGGGTACTGAAGCTTTCTTT. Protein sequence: CASRITGGTEAFF.

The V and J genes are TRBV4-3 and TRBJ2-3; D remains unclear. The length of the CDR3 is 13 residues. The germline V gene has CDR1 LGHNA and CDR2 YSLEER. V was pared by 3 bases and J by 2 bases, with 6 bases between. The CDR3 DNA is TGCGCCAGCAGCCATTTCTTCACAGATACGCAGTATTTT. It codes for CASSHFFTDTQYF.

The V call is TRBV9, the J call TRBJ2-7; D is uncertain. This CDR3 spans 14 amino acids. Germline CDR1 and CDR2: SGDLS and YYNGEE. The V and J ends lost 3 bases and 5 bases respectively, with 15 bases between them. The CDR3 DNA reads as TGTGCCAGCAGCGCAAGCGAAGGTGGCCACGAGCAGTACTTC. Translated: CASSASEGGHEQYF.

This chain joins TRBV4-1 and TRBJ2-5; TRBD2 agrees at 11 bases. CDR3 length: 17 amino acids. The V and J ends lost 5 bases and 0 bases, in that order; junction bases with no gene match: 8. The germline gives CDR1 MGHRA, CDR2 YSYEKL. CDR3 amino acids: CASSFRLTSGDQETQYF. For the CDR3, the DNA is TGCGCCAGCAGCTTTCGTTTGACTAGCGGGGACCAAGAGACCCAGTACTTC.

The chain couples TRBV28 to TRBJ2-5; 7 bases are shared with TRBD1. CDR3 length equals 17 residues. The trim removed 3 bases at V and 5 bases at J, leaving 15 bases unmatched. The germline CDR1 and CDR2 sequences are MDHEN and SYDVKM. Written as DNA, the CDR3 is TGTGCCAGCAGTTTCTTTCCAAACACAGGGGCTGAGGAGACCCAGTACTTC. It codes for CASSFFPNTGAEETQYF.

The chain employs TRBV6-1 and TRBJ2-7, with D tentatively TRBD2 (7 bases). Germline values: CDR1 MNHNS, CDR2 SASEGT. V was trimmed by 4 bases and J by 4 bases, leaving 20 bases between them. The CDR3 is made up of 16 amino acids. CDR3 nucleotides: TGTGCCAGCAGTGGGGCAAGGGGGGGAGGGCCATACGAGCAGTACTTC. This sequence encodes CASSGARGGGPYEQYF.

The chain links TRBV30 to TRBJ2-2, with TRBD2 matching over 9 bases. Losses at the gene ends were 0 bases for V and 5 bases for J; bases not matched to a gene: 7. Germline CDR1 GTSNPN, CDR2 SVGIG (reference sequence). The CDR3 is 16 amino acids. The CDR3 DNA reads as TGTGCCTGGAGTGTAGGTAGCGGGGGTTTTACCGGGGAGCTGTTTTTT. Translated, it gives CAWSVGSGGFTGELFF.

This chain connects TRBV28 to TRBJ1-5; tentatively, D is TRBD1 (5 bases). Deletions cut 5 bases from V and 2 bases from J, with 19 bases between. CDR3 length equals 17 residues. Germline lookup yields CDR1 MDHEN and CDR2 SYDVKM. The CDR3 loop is CASSTDNESRGNQPQHF. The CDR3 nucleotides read TGTGCCAGCAGTACAGATAATGAATCCAGGGGCAATCAGCCCCAGCATTTT.

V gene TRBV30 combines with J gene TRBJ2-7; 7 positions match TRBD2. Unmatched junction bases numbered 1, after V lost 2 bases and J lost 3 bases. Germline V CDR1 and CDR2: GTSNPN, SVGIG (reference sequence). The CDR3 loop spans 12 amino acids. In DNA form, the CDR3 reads TGTGCCTGGAGTAGCGGGGTCTACGAGCAGTACTTC. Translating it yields CAWSSGVYEQYF.

The CDR3, as DNA: TGTGCCAGCAGCCAAGCAGGGGGCGATTTTTATTACGAGCAGTACTTC. Translated: CASSQAGGDFYYEQYF. The rearrangement joins TRBV14 to TRBJ2-7, with TRBD1 identical over 8 bases. The CDR3 has 16 residues. Germline assignment: CDR1 SGHDN and CDR2 FVKESK. J gave up 4 bases and V 1 base, and 9 bases lay outside the gene matches.

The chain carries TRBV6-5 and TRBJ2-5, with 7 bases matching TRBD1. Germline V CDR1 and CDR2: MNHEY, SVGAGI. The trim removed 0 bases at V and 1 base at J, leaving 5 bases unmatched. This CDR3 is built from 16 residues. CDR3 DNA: TGTGCCAGCAGTTACTCAGTGACAGGGACCCAAGAGACCCAGTACTTC. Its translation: CASSYSVTGTQETQYF.

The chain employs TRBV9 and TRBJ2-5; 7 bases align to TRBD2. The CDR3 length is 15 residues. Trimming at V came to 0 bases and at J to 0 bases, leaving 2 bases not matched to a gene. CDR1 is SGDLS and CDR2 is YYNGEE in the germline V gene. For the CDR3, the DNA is TGTGCCAGCAGCGTAGCGCTAGCGGACCAAGAGACCCAGTACTTC. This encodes CASSVALADQETQYF.

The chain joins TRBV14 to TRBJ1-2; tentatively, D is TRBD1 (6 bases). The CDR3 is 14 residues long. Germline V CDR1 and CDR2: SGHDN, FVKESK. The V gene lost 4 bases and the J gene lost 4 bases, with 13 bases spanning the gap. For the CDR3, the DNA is TGTGCCAGCAGCCTCAGGGGAGGGGTCTATGGCTACACCTTC. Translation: CASSLRGGVYGYTF.

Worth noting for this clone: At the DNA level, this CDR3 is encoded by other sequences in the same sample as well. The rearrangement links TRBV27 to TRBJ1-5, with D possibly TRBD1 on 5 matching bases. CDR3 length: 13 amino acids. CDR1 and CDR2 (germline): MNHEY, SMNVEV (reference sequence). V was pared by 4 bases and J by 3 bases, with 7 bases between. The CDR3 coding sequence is TGTGCCAGCAGTTGGGGACTCAATCAGCCCCAGCATTTT. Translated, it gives CASSWGLNQPQHF.

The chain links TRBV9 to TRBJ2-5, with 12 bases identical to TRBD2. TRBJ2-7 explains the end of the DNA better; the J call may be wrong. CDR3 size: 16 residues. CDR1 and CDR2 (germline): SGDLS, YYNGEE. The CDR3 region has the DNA TGTGCCAGCAGCGTTGGACTAGCGGGGCTGACGGACGAGCAGTACTTC. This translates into CASSVGLAGLTDEQYF.

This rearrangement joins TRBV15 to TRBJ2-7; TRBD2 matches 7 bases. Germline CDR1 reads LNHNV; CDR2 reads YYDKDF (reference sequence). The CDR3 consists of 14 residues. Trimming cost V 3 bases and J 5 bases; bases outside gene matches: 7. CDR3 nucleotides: TGTGCCACCAGCAGCCAGACTAGCTTCCACGAGCAGTACTTC. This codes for CATSSQTSFHEQYF.

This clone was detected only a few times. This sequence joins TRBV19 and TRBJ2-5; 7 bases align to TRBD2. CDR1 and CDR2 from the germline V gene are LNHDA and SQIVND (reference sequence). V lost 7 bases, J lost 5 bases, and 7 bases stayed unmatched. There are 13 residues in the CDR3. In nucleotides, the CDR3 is TGTGCCAGTAAGGGGAGGGCCGAGGAGACCCAGTACTTC. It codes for CASKGRAEETQYF.

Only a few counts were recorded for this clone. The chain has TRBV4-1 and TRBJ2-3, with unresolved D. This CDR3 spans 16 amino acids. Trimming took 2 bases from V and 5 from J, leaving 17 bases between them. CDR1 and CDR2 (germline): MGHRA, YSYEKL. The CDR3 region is CASSQKILRFVDTQYF. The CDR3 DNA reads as TGCGCCAGCAGCCAAAAGATTCTCAGATTCGTAGATACGCAGTATTTT.

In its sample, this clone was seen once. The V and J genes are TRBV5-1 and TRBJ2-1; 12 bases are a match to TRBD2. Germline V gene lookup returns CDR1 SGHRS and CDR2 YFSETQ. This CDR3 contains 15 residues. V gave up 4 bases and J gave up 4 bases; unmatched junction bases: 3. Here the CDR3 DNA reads TGCGCCAGCAGCATGACTAGCGGGAGTTACAATGAGCAGTTCTTC. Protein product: CASSMTSGSYNEQFF.

This chain's CDR3 is CASSWDRGQRYEQYF. CDR3 nucleotides: TGTGCCAGCAGTTGGGACAGGGGACAAAGATACGAGCAGTACTTC. The gene calls are TRBV28 and TRBJ2-7; 10 bases agree with TRBD1. The CDR3 sequence is 15 residues long. The germline V gene encodes CDR1 MDHEN and CDR2 SYDVKM. V lost 4 bases and J lost 4; bases outside the gene matches: 7.

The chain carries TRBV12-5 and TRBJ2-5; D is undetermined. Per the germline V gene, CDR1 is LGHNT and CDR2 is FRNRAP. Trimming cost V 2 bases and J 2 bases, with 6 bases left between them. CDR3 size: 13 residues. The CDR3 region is CASGLSIQETQYF. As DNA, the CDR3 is TGTGCTAGTGGTTTGTCCATTCAAGAGACCCAGTACTTC.

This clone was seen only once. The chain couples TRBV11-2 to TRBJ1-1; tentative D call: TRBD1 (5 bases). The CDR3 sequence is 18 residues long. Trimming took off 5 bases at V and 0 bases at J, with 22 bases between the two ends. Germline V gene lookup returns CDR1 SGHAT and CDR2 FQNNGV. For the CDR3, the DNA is TGTGCCAGCAGCGGCTTAAGGAGGGGAGCGGGGATGAACACTGAAGCTTTCTTT. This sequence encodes CASSGLRRGAGMNTEAFF.

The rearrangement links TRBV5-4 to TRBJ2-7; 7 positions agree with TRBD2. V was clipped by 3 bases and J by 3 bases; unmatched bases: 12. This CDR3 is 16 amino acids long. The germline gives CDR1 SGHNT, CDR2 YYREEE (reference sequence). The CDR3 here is CASSSGVPGGGYEQYF. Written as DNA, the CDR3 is TGTGCCAGCAGCTCTGGGGTCCCGGGAGGTGGCTACGAGCAGTACTTC.

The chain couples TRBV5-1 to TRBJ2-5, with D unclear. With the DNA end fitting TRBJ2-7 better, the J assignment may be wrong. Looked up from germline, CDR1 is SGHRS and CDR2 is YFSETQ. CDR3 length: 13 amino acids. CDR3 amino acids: CASSFAVSYEQYF. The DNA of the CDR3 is TGCGCCAGCAGCTTTGCGGTCTCCTACGAGCAGTACTTC.

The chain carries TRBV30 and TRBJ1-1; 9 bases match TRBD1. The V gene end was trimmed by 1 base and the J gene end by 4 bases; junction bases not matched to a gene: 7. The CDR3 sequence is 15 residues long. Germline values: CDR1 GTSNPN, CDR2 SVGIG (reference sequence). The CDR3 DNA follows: TGTGCCTGGAGTGATAACAGGGGGCTGGGCACTGAAGCTTTCTTT. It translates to CAWSDNRGLGTEAFF.

The chain's CDR3 is CASSEDGLVADTQYF. In DNA, the CDR3 is TGTGCCAGCAGTGAAGATGGACTAGTGGCAGATACGCAGTATTTT. The V call is TRBV6-1, the J call TRBJ2-3, with 7 bases aligning to TRBD2. This CDR3 comprises 15 residues. Germline lookup yields CDR1 MNHNS and CDR2 SASEGT. J was trimmed by 4 bases and V by 1 base; bases with no gene match: 5.

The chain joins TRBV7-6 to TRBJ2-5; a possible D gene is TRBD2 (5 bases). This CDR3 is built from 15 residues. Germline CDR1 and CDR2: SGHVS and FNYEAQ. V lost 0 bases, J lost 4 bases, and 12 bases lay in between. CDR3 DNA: TGTGCCAGCAGCTTAGCGGAGTTCGGGGTAGAGACCCAGTACTTC. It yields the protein CASSLAEFGVETQYF.